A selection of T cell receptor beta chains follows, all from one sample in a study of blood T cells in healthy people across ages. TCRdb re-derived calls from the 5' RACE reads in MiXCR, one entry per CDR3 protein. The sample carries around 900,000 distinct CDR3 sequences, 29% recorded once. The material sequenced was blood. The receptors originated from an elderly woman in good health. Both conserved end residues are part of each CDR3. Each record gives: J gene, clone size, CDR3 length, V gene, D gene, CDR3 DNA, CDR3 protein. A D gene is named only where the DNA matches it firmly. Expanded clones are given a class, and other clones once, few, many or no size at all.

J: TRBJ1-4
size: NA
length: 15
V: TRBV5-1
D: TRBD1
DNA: TGCGCCAGCAGCGGAGGGACAGGGGGCAATGAAAAACTGTTTTTT
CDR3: CASSGGTGGNEKLFF

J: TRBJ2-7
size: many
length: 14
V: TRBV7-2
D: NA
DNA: TGTGCCAGCAGCTTAGAAGTCAGCTCCTACGAGCAGTACTTC
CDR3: CASSLEVSSYEQYF

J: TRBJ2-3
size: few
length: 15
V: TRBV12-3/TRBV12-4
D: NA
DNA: TGTGCCAGCAGGAGCCCGGGAGTGTACACAGATGCGCAGTATTTT
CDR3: CASRSPGVYTDAQYF

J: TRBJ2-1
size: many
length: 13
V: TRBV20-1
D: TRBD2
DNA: TGCAGTGCGTCTAGCGGGGGGGCCCGGGAGCAGTTCTTC
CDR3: CSASSGGAREQFF

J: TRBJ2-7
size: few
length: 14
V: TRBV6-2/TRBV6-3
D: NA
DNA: TGTGCCAGCAACGGGGCAGTACCTTCCTACGAGCAGTACTTC
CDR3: CASNGAVPSYEQYF

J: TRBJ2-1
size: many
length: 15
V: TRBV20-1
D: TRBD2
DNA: TGCAGTGCTATCCCCGGTGGGACTAGTCGGGATGAGCAGTTCTTC
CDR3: CSAIPGGTSRDEQFF

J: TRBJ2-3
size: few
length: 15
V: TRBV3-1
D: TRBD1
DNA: TGTGCCAGCAGCAACTCCCCGGGACAGGCAGATACGCAGTATTTT
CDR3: CASSNSPGQADTQYF

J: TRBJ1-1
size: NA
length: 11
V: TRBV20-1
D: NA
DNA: TGCAGTGGGGGGACGGGGACTGAAGCTTTCTTT
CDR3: CSGGTGTEAFF

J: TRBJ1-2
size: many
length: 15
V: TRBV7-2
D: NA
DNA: TGTGCCAGCAGCCCGGAACAGGGCGTAGGCTATGGCTACACCTTC
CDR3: CASSPEQGVGYGYTF

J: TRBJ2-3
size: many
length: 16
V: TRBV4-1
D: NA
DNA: TGCGCCAGCAGCCAAGACCGGGACCCTAACACAGATACGCAGTATTTT
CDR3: CASSQDRDPNTDTQYF

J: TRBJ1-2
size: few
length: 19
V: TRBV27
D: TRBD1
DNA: TGTGCCAGCAGTTTTTTGCCTTTACAGGGGGCGAACGGAAAAAATGGCTACACCTTC
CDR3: CASSFLPLQGANGKNGYTF

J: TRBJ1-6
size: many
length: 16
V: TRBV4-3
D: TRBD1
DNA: TGCGCCAGCAGCCAAGATATGACAGGGGTTAATTCACCCCTCCACTTT
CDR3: CASSQDMTGVNSPLHF

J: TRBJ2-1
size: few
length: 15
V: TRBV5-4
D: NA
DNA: TGTGCCAGCAGCCACGATCGAGGCAGCAACAATGAGCAGTTCTTC
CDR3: CASSHDRGSNNEQFF

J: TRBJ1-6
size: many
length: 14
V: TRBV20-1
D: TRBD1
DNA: TGCAGTGCCCAGCAGACAGGGTGGAAGTCACCCCTCCACTTT
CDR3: CSAQQTGWKSPLHF

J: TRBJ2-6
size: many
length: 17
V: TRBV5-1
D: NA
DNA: TGCGCCAGCAGCTACAGGGAAGGAAGATCTGGGGCCAACGTCCTGACTTTC
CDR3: CASSYREGRSGANVLTF

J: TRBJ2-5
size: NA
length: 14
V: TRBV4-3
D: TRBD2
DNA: TGCGCCAGCAGTCAAGACGTGCTAGCGGGTGAGCAGTACTTC
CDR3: CASSQDVLAGEQYF

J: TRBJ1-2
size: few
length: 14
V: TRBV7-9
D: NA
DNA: TGTGCCAGCAGCACTATGACAGGATACTATGGCTACACCTTC
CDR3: CASSTMTGYYGYTF

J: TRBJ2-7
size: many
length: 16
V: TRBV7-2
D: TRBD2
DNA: TGTGCCAGCAGCTTAGGGGGACTAGCGGGGGCCCTGCTCTGGTACTTC
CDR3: CASSLGGLAGALLWYF

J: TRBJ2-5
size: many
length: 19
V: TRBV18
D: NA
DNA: TGTGCCAGCTCACGTGCGATGAGTCGGCAGGGGCCTTCCCAAGAGACCCAGTACTTC
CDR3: CASSRAMSRQGPSQETQYF

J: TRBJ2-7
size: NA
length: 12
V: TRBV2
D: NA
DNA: TGTGCCAGCAGTACGGGGTCGCGCGAGCAGTACTTC
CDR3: CASSTGSREQYF